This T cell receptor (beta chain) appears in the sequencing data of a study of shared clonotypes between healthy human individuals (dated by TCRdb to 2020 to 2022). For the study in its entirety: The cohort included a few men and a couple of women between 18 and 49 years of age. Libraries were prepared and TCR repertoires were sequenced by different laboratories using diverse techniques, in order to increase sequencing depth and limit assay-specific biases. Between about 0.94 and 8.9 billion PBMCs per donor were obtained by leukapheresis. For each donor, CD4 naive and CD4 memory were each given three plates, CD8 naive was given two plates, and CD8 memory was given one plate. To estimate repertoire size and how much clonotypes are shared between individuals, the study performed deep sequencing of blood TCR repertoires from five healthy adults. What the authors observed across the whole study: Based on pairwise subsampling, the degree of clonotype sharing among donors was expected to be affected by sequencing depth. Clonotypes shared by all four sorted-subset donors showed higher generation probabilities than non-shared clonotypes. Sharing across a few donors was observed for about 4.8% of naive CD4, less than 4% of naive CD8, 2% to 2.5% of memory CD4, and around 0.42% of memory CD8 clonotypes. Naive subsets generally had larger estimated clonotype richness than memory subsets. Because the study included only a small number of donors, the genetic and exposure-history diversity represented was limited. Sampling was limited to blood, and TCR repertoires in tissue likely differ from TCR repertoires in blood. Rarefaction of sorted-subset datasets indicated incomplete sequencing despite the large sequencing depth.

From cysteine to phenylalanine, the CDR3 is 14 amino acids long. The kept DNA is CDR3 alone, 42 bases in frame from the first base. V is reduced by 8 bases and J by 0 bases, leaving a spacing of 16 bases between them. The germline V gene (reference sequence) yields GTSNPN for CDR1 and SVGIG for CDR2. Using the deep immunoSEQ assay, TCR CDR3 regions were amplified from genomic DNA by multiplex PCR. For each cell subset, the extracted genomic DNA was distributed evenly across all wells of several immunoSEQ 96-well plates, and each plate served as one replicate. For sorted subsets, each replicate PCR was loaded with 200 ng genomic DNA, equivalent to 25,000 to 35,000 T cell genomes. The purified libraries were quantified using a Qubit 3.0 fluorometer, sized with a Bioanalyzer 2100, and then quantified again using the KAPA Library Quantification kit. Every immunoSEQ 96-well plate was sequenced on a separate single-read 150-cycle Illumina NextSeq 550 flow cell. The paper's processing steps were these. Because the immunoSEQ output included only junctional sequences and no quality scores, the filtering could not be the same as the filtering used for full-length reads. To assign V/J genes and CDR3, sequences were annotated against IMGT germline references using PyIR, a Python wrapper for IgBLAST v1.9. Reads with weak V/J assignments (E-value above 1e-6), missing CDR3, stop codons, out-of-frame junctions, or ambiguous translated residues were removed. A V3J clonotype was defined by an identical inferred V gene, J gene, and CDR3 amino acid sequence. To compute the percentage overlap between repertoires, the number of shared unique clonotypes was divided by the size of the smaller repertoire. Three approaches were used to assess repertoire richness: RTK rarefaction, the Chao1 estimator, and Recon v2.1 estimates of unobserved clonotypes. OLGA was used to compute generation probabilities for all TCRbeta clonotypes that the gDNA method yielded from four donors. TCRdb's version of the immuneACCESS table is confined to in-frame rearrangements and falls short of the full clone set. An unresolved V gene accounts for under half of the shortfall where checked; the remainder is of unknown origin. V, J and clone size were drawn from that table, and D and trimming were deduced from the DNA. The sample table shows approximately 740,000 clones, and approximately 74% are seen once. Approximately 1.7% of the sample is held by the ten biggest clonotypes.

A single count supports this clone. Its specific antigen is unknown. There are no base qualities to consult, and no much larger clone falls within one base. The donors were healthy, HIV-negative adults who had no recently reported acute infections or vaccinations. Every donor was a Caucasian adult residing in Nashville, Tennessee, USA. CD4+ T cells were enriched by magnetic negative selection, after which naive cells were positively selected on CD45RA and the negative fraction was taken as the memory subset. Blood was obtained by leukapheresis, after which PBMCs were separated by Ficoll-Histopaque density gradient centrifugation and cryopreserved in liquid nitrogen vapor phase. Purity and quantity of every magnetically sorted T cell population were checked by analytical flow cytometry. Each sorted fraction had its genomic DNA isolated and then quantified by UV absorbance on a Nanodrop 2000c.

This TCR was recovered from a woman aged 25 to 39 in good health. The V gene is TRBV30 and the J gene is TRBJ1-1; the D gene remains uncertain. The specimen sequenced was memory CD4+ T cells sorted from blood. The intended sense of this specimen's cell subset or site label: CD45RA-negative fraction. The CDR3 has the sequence CAVRNQLMNTEAFF. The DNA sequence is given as TGTGCCGTACGTAACCAGCTCATGAACACTGAAGCTTTCTTT.